The 17 T cell receptor beta chains reported below all come from one sample, sequenced in a study of glioma-infiltrating T cells. TCR alpha and beta CDR3 regions were amplified from RNA using iRepertoire nested multiplex PCR. One entry per CDR3 protein, called by TCRdb with MiXCR from the multiplex PCR reads. The table shows about 180,000 distinct CDR3 sequences, with 43% occurring only once. Sequences were obtained from glioma tissue, nonneoplastic brain tissue, or PBMCs (not recorded which). These receptor sequences come from a human donor with low-grade glioma or glioblastoma, undergoing nonglioma brain surgery, or in good health (not recorded which).

This rearrangement joins TRBV6-2 or TRBV6-3 to TRBJ1-5; D might be TRBD1 (5 bases). This CDR3 is 12 amino acids long. V dropped 6 bases and J dropped 5 bases, with 8 bases sitting between them. Germline V gives CDR1 MNHEY, CDR2 SVGEGT. The CDR3 sequence is CASSLQDQPQHF. The CDR3 DNA follows: TGTGCCAGCAGCTTACAGGATCAGCCCCAGCATTTT.

The chain combines TRBV19 with TRBJ2-1, with D perhaps matching TRBD1 or TRBD2 (6 bases each). Deletions cut 5 bases from V and 9 bases from J, with 17 bases between. Germline V lookup: CDR1 LNHDA, CDR2 SQIVND (reference sequence). This CDR3 is 14 amino acids long. In DNA form, the CDR3 reads TGTGCCAGTAGTCCCGGACCGGGGGCTGGTGAGCAGTTCTTC. Amino acid sequence: CASSPGPGAGEQFF.

Of note for this clonotype: This may be a read error, as it is one base from a much larger clone. The chain uses TRBV7-9 and TRBJ2-7, with a weak D call TRBD2 (5 bases). CDR3 length: 15 residues. The V end was cut by 5 bases, the J end by 0 bases, with 14 bases between. The germline CDR1 and CDR2 sequences are SEHNR and FQNEAQ (reference sequence). In DNA form, the CDR3 reads TGTGCCAGCAGCACCTCATCGGGGAGCTCCTACGAGCAGTACTTC. Translating gives CASSTSSGSSYEQYF.

As regards this clonotype: A much larger clonotype is one base distant, so this may be a read error. The CDR3 loop is CASSSLGGAQYF. CDR3 sequence (DNA): TGTGCCAGCAGCTCCCTAGGGGGTGCGCAGTACTTC. This chain uses TRBV7-2 with TRBJ2-7; tentatively, D is TRBD1 (6 bases). V lost 4 bases and J 9 bases, leaving 13 bases between the germline ends. Germline-derived CDR1 and CDR2 are SGHTA and FQGNSA. The CDR3 has 12 residues.

This clonotype has more than one count but fewer than ten. The rearrangement joins TRBV3-1 to TRBJ2-7, with TRBD2 as a possible D gene (5 bases). The CDR3 contains 14 residues. Germline V CDR1 and CDR2: LGHDT, YNNKEL (reference sequence). Deletions cut 6 bases from V and 6 bases from J, with 18 bases between. CDR3 bases: TGTGCCAGCAGTCGATTCGAGGGAGTGGTCGAGCAGTACTTC. This gives the protein CASSRFEGVVEQYF.

This clonotype has at least ten counts. The rearrangement joins TRBV28 to TRBJ2-1; a weak D match, TRBD2 (6 bases). The CDR3 runs to 16 residues. Germline V gene sequence: CDR1 MDHEN, CDR2 SYDVKM. V was clipped by 5 bases and J by 12 bases, with 26 bases between them. CDR3 residues: CASSARNPTVGGGQFF. For the CDR3, the DNA is TGTGCCAGCAGTGCCCGTAACCCTACAGTGGGAGGAGGGCAGTTCTTC.

The rearrangement joins TRBV12-3 or TRBV12-4 to TRBJ2-3; TRBD2 agrees at 8 bases. V was pared by 7 bases and J by 2 bases, with 5 bases of the junction left unmatched. The CDR3 has 14 residues. CDR3 sequence: CASKNSGNTDTQYF. The CDR3 DNA reads TGTGCCAGCAAAAATAGCGGGAACACAGATACGCAGTATTTT.

Of note for this clonotype: Germline is not matched at one junction end, which may reflect a read error. This sequence joins TRBV6-2 or TRBV6-3 and TRBJ2-5; D is unresolved. The germline V gene encodes CDR1 MNHEY and CDR2 SVGEGT. This CDR3 has 13 amino acids. The CDR3 protein is CASRGIREETQYF. The CDR3 DNA sequence: TGTGCCAGCAGAGGTATCCGTGAAGAGACGCAGTACTTC.

Concerning this clonotype itself: Relative to the germline gene, one junction end is altered; a read error may explain this. The chain uses TRBV25-1 and TRBJ1-2; no definite D call. CDR1 is MGHDK and CDR2 is SYGVNS in the germline V gene. The CDR3 spans 13 residues. The CDR3 sequence: CASSEGIGHGYTF. CDR3 nucleotides: TGTGCCAGTAGTGAAGGGATAGGGCATGGCTACACCTTC.

The chain is built from TRBV5-1 and TRBJ2-7; a weak D match, TRBD1 (5 bases). The CDR3 covers 13 residues. CDR1 SGHRS and CDR2 YFSETQ come from the germline V gene. V shed 0 bases and J shed 2 bases, with 6 bases lying between them. CDR3 coding DNA: TGCGCCAGCAGCTTGGAGGGGACCTACGAGCAGTACTTC. Translation: CASSLEGTYEQYF. The entire variable domain, with the rest obtained from reference TRBV5-1 and TRBJ2-7, is as follows: KAGVTQTPRYLIKTRGQQVTLSCSPISGHRSVSWYQQTPGQGLQFLFEYFSETQRNKGNFPGRFSGRQFSNSRSEMNVSTLELGDSALYLCASSLEGTYEQYFGPGTRLTVT.

This clonotype was detected many times. V gene TRBV28 combines with J gene TRBJ2-1, with D possibly matching TRBD1 (6 bases). The germline V and J ends were trimmed by 2 bases and 9 bases, with 11 bases remaining between them. CDR3 size: 13 residues. Germline CDR1 is MDHEN and CDR2 is SYDVKM. CDR3 residues: CASSLQGYGEQFF. In DNA, the CDR3 is TGTGCCAGCAGTTTACAGGGGTATGGTGAGCAGTTCTTC.

In regard to this clonotype: A much larger clone sits a single nucleotide away, making a read error possible. J is TRBJ2-7 and V is TRBV4-1; 8 positions match TRBD1. From germline, CDR1 is MGHRA and CDR2 YSYEKL. The length of the CDR3 is 16 residues. CDR3 in amino acids: CSSSQELQGVPYEQYF. The CDR3 region has the DNA TGCTCCAGCAGCCAAGAGTTACAGGGGGTACCCTACGAGCAGTACTTC.

Details on this clonotype: One junction end does not reproduce the germline sequence, and a read error may be involved. CDR3 coding DNA: TGTGCCAGATCACCACCGTCTGGGGAGACCCAGTACTTC. Translating gives CARSPPSGETQYF. The chain combines TRBV18 with TRBJ2-5; no definite D call. Per germline, CDR1 KGHSH and CDR2 LQKENI. The CDR3 length is 13 residues.

Of note for this clonotype: This clone may be a read error of a much larger clone one base away. The conserved closing phenylalanine or tryptophan is absent in this CDR3, likely reflecting a read error. This chain uses TRBV6-1 with TRBJ2-7, with D possibly matching TRBD1 (6 bases). The ends were cut back, 6 bases at V and 0 bases at J, with 9 bases in the middle. This CDR3 region has 13 residues. In germline, CDR1 is MNHNS, CDR2 SASEGT. For the CDR3, the DNA is TGTGCCAGCAGCCGACAGGTCTCCTACGAGCAGTACTTA. As protein: CASSRQVSYEQYL.

As regards this clonotype: A much larger clone differs by one base, so this may be a read error. V is TRBV2 and J is TRBJ2-3, with D maybe TRBD2 (6 bases). The CDR3 spans 15 residues. The V gene's germline CDR1 is SNHLY and CDR2 FYNNEI. The CDR3 DNA sequence: TGTGCCAGCAGCCTGACAGTCACTAGCACAGATACGAAGTATTTT. Translation gives CASSLTVTSTDTKYF.

This clonotype was seen repeatedly, ten times or more. The chain combines TRBV6-1 with TRBJ2-1; D is uncertain. This CDR3 has 11 residues. Germline V gene lookup returns CDR1 MNHNS and CDR2 SASEGT. V was clipped by 10 bases and J by 6 bases, with 10 bases between them. The CDR3 DNA is TGTGCCATCCGAGCTCTCAATGAGCAGTTCTTC. It yields the protein CAIRALNEQFF.

This clonotype was seen many times. This chain connects TRBV2 to TRBJ1-2; a weak D match, TRBD1 (5 bases). The length of the CDR3 is 11 residues. V dropped 11 bases and J dropped 1 base, with 8 bases sitting between them. CDR1 and CDR2 from the germline V gene are SNHLY and FYNNEI. The CDR3 is CALGDNYGYTF. The CDR3 nucleotides read TGTGCCCTGGGGGATAACTATGGCTACACCTTC.